This T cell receptor beta chain appears in the sequencing data of a study of T-cell memory formation after mild COVID-19. Overall study findings and caveats: Some clones that responded were present in memory (sampled pre-infection), which suggests cross-reactive memory joined. Clones that contracted clustered mainly in CM and EM if CD4+ and in EMRA if CD8+.

Per the germline V gene, CDR1 is SGHRS and CDR2 is YFSETQ. This CDR3 spans 14 amino acids. Deletions cut 10 bases from V and 0 bases from J, with 13 bases between. Comments on this clonotype: Its antigen is undetermined.

5'RACE with constant-segment primers yielded barcoded, UMI-tagged TCR alpha and TCR beta cDNA libraries. TCRdb recomputed calls from the 5' RACE reads with MiXCR, one row per CDR3 protein. This sample has about 310,000 distinct CDR3 sequences; approximately 15% occur once, and the top ten carry 22%. The sequencing sample was made of PBMCs or a T cell subset sorted from them (not recorded which). The receptor was derived from a man between 18 and 35 years old who had mild COVID-19 (a few samples of this study predate the infection). Cell type and time point are not known. The chain links TRBV5-1 to TRBJ2-2; maybe TRBD1 (6 bases). CDR3 nucleotides: TGCGCCGGGCGGACAGAAGCGAACACCGGGGAGCTGTTTTTT. It codes for CAGRTEANTGELFF. Variable domain in full (rest from reference TRBV5-1 and TRBJ2-2): KAGVTQTPRYLIKTRGQQVTLSCSPISGHRSVSWYQQTPGQGLQFLFEYFSETQRNKGNFPGRFSGRQFSNSRSEMNVSTLELGDSALYLCAGRTEANTGELFFGEGSRLTVL.